Sequencing of this T cell receptor beta chain was carried out in a study of human T cells and chemical hapten exposure. TCRdb recomputed calls from the RACE reads with MiXCR, one row per CDR3 protein. The sample lists around 100,000 distinct CDR3 sequences, approximately 11% occurring once. Time point of the sample: patch test 1, 2 weeks after DPC sensitization. Treatment in this sample: therapeutic diphenylcyclopropenone sensitization with weekly scalp DPC. The sample holds many counts of this clonotype. The TCR originated in a woman aged 40 to 50 with alopecia areata. Some clones in this sample may be carry-over from other donors' samples. This sample comprised whole blood, obtained in connection with sensitization to the hapten diphenylcyclopropenone (DPC).

The CDR3 DNA is TGTGCCATCAGTGAGTCCCCGCTAGCGGGAGTTGGTGAGCAGTTCTTC. The encoded protein is CAISESPLAGVGEQFF. The genes are TRBV10-3 and TRBJ2-1; 10 positions agree with TRBD2. This CDR3 contains 16 residues. Germline V gives CDR1 ENHRY, CDR2 SYGVKD. Unmatched junction bases numbered 8, after V lost 0 bases and J lost 9 bases.